The sequence of this T cell receptor beta chain was determined in a study of shared clonotypes between healthy human individuals. This CDR3 comprises 17 residues. The germline V gene encodes CDR1 SGHDT and CDR2 YYEEEE. V shed 0 bases, J shed 4 bases, and the junction held 5 bases outside the gene matches. Sequencing used immunoSEQ multiplex PCR; TCRdb keeps in-frame clones, though not all of them. The table has approximately 510,000 clones, about four fifths seen once. Donation came from healthy HIV-negative adults that had no recent acute infections or vaccinations. A single count supports this clone.

Material for sequencing was PBMCs. This rearrangement joins TRBV5-6 to TRBJ2-3, with 13 bases that match TRBD2. This TCR was sampled from a middle-aged woman in good health. Some clones in this sample may be carry-over from other donors' samples. The CDR3 DNA is TGTGCCAGCAGCTTGGAACTAGCGGGAGGGCGGGCAGATACGCAGTATTTT. Protein product: CASSLELAGGRADTQYF.